This T cell receptor (beta chain) appears in the sequencing data of a study of graft-versus-host responses after intestinal transplantation. Profiling relied on immunoSEQ multiplex PCR, and the TCRdb table lists in-frame clones only, not all of them. The sample lists over 100,000 clones; more than 75% were seen once. From germline, CDR1 is MNHEY and CDR2 SVGAGI. The CDR3 totals 15 residues. Trimming cost V 2 bases and J 4 bases; bases outside gene matches: 3. Turning to this clone: What it recognizes is unknown.

The study's findings and limits: Graft-versus-host to host-versus-graft clonal ratios in allografts were high in patients with graft-donor T cell macrochimerism.

This chain links TRBV6-5 with TRBJ1-4, with 8 nucleotides matching TRBD1. The sample was unstimulated CD4+ T cells sorted from spleen or lymph node cells, taken before intestinal transplant. This TCR came from a human donor who received an intestinal transplant. CDR3: CASSYGQGSNEKLFF. The CDR3, as DNA: TGTGCCAGCAGTTACGGACAGGGAAGTAATGAAAAACTGTTTTTT.